There are a few counts of the clone carrying this TCR beta chain. The antigen remains unidentified. V dropped 3 bases and J dropped 2; count of bases not matched to a gene: 5. The germline V gene has CDR1 SGHRS and CDR2 YFSETQ. The CDR3 spans 15 residues. The data were obtained in a study of T cells in Graves' hyperthyroidism and ophthalmopathy. Diagnostic decisions used clinical symptoms, serum thyroxine and TRAb, thyroid ultrasound and orbital computed tomography. Using around 10 ml of fresh peripheral blood, PBMCs were prepared. RNA transcripts gave rise to amplified TCR beta CDR3 regions. First-round RT-PCR of the TCR CDR3 relied on the HTBI primer set. TCRdb reanalysed the multiplex PCR reads using MiXCR and keeps one entry per CDR3 protein. In the table there are over 350,000 distinct CDR3 sequences, roughly 18% of which are singletons. Study findings and constraints: Most clonotypes that expanded in the thyroid above 0.001 also showed up in blood.

The clonotype was recovered from a young man with Graves' ophthalmopathy. This sequence joins TRBV5-1 and TRBJ2-3; 8 bases agree with TRBD2. The sequencing input was blood. CDR3 nucleotides: TGCGCCAGCAGCTCCGGACTAGCAATCACAGATACGCAGTATTTT. This translates into CASSSGLAITDTQYF.